This passage covers 2 T cell receptor beta chains from one sample sequenced in a study of cytomegalovirus exposure and HLA in healthy donors (dated by TCRdb to about 2017). Library method: the immunoSEQ multiplex PCR assay. The multiplex PCR relied on a mix of 60 forward primers for TCR Vbeta segments and 13 reverse primers for TCR Jbeta segments. In its TCRdb copy, this immuneACCESS table keeps in-frame sequences only and misses some clones. Where compared with another copy, unresolved V genes explain less than half of these, and the others have no known cause. The sample data list roughly 130,000 clones, and roughly 68% of these were observed just once. In total, the top ten clones hold 5.8% of the sample. Sequencing was done on a sample of PBMCs. These receptors were collected from a woman in her forties or fifties in good health and CMV-seropositive.

V and J are TRBV2 and TRBJ2-5; no clear D. The length of the CDR3 is 13 residues. The V end lost 4 bases, the J end lost 2 bases, and 8 bases lay between the germline ends. Looked up from germline, CDR1 is SNHLY and CDR2 is FYNNEI. CDR3 sequence (DNA): TGTGCCAGCAGTGCCAGGCTACAAGAGACCCAGTACTTC. This gives the protein CASSARLQETQYF.

This rearrangement joins TRBV4-1 to TRBJ1-5, with 7 positions matching TRBD1. Germline CDR1 reads MGHRA; CDR2 reads YSYEKL. The CDR3 runs 15 residues. V dropped 4 bases and J dropped 0; count of bases not matched to a gene: 3. The chain's CDR3 is CASSPGQVSNQPQHF. Here the CDR3 DNA reads TGCGCCAGCAGCCCTGGACAGGTTAGCAATCAGCCCCAGCATTTT.